The 20 T cell receptor beta chains reported below all come from one sample, sequenced in a study of blood T cell repertoires in COVID-19. Data came from immunoSEQ multiplex PCR; TCRdb stores just in-frame clones and leaves some out. This table holds about 320,000 clones, 90% found once. The sequenced material came from PBMCs or T cells enriched from blood (not recorded which). These TCRs come from a man in his sixties who had recovered from COVID-19.

The chain carries TRBV5-4 and TRBJ2-5; D is unclear. V shed 2 bases and J shed 4 bases, with 9 bases lying between them. Germline lookup yields CDR1 SGHNT and CDR2 YYREEE (reference sequence). CDR3 length equals 13 residues. This CDR3 reads CASSFPTAETQYF. Written as DNA, the CDR3 is TGTGCCAGCAGCTTTCCTACAGCAGAGACCCAGTACTTC. Full variable domain (remainder filled in from reference TRBV5-4 and TRBJ2-5): ETGVTQSPTHLIKTRGQQVTLRCSSQSGHNTVSWYQQALGQGPQFIFQYYREEENGRGNFPPRFSGLQFPNYSSELNVNALELDDSALYLCASSFPTAETQYFGPGTRLLVL.

This sequence joins TRBV5-1 and TRBJ2-1; D remains ambiguous. Germline CDR1 SGHRS, CDR2 YFSETQ. This CDR3 has 16 residues. V lost 0 bases and J 0 bases, leaving 10 bases between the germline ends. The CDR3 sequence is CASSLAAAASYNEQFF. CDR3 nucleotide sequence: TGCGCCAGCAGCTTGGCCGCGGCGGCCTCCTACAATGAGCAGTTCTTC.

V usage is TRBV5-1 and J usage is TRBJ1-4, with D unresolved. Trimming pared 4 bases from V and 4 bases from J, leaving 14 bases between. Germline values: CDR1 SGHRS, CDR2 YFSETQ. This CDR3 comprises 15 residues. The CDR3 reads CASSQPDRSNEKLFF. The CDR3 region has the DNA TGCGCCAGCAGCCAACCCGACCGGAGTAATGAAAAACTGTTTTTT. Based on the CDR3 plus reference TRBV5-1 and TRBJ1-4, the full variable domain is KAGVTQTPRYLIKTRGQQVTLSCSPISGHRSVSWYQQTPGQGLQFLFEYFSETQRNKGNFPGRFSGRQFSNSRSEMNVSTLELGDSALYLCASSQPDRSNEKLFFGSGTQLSVL.

To note about this clone: The sample contains more than one DNA sequence encoding this CDR3. This rearrangement joins TRBV7-2 to TRBJ1-5; perhaps TRBD1 as D (5 bases). CDR1 and CDR2 (germline): SGHTA, FQGNSA. V gave up 5 bases and J gave up 2 bases, with 10 bases separating them. This CDR3 spans 14 amino acids. The CDR3 bases are TGTGCCAGCAGCCCGCGGGGGGGCAATCAGCCCCAGCATTTT. Amino acid sequence: CASSPRGGNQPQHF. Combining the CDR3 with reference TRBV7-2 and TRBJ1-5 gives the whole variable domain GAGVSQSPSNKVTEKGKDVELRCDPISGHTALYWYRQSLGQGLEFLIYFQGNSAPDKSGLPSDRFSAERTGGSVSTLTIQRTQQEDSAVYLCASSPRGGNQPQHFGDGTRLSIL.

This sequence joins TRBV4-3 and TRBJ1-4; D is unclear. V was shortened by 1 base and J by 6 bases, with 21 bases between the two germline ends. The CDR3 is made up of 18 amino acids. CDR1 LGHNA and CDR2 YSLEER come from the germline V gene. As DNA, the CDR3 is TGCGCCAGCAGCCAAGGAATGGTTCCGGGGTCTCTTTATGAAAAACTGTTTTTT. Its protein is CASSQGMVPGSLYEKLFF.

The chain combines TRBV5-6 with TRBJ1-2; D is possibly TRBD1 (5 bases). This CDR3 contains 14 residues. CDR1 and CDR2 (germline): SGHDT, YYEEEE. Between the trimmed V and J ends, which lost 2 bases and 5 bases, there was a span of 13 bases. CDR3 loop: CASSLGREVYGYTF. The CDR3 DNA reads TGTGCCAGCAGCTTAGGCAGGGAGGTTTATGGCTACACCTTC. The full variable domain, with the rest looked up from reference TRBV5-6 and TRBJ1-2, is DAGVTQSPTHLIKTRGQQVTLRCSPKSGHDTVSWYQQALGQGPQFIFQYYEEEERQRGNFPDRFSGHQFPNYSSELNVNALLLGDSALYLCASSLGREVYGYTFGSGTRLTVV.

The V gene is TRBV7-9, the J gene TRBJ2-1; weak D call: TRBD2 (7 bases). CDR3 length equals 13 residues. CDR1 is SEHNR, CDR2 FQNEAQ, per germline (reference sequence). With 11 bases removed from V and 4 bases from J, the gap between germline ends came to 15 bases. The CDR3 sequence is CALGGGGYNEQFF. The CDR3 DNA is TGTGCCCTGGGGGGCGGGGGATACAATGAGCAGTTCTTC. The full variable domain, completed using reference TRBV7-9 and TRBJ2-1, is DTGVSQNPRHKITKRGQNVTFRCDPISEHNRLYWYRQTLGQGPEFLTYFQNEAQLEKSRLLSDRFSAERPKGSFSTLEIQRTEQGDSAMYLCALGGGGYNEQFFGPGTRLTVL.

The chain joins TRBV4-3 to TRBJ1-1; TRBD1 matches 7 bases. The V segment lost 0 bases and the J segment 1 base; nucleotides outside the gene matches: 8. CDR1 is LGHNA and CDR2 is YSLEER in the germline V gene. The CDR3 consists of 17 residues. For the CDR3, the DNA is TGCGCCAGCAGCCAAGAGTACAGGGGAAGGGAGAACACTGAAGCTTTCTTT. Its translation: CASSQEYRGRENTEAFF.

The rearrangement links TRBV11-2 to TRBJ2-1; 9 bases agree with TRBD2. V gave up 6 bases and J gave up 7 bases; unmatched junction bases: 22. The CDR3 is 19 amino acids. From germline, CDR1 is SGHAT and CDR2 FQNNGV. Here the CDR3 reads CASRPRQASGTYNRNEQFF. The CDR3 DNA sequence: TGTGCCAGCAGGCCTCGGCAGGCTAGCGGGACGTATAATCGTAATGAGCAGTTCTTC.

The V call is TRBV24-1, the J call TRBJ1-5; 11 bases align to TRBD1. The CDR3 is 18 amino acids. Trimming at V came to 3 bases and at J to 4 bases, leaving 10 bases not matched to a gene. CDR1 and CDR2 (germline): KGHDR, SFDVKD. The CDR3 DNA reads TGTGCCACCAGTGATCCCGGGACAGGGGGGGAACGGAATCAGCCCCAGCATTTT. Translated, it gives CATSDPGTGGERNQPQHF.

The rearrangement links TRBV3-1 (or the pseudogene TRBV3-2) to TRBJ1-6; D unclear. Per the germline V gene, CDR1 is LGHDT and CDR2 is YNNKEL (reference sequence). Trimming took 4 bases from V and 5 from J, leaving 12 bases between them. This CDR3 spans 15 amino acids. CDR3 sequence reads: CASSPTIPDNSPLHF. CDR3 nucleotide sequence: TGTGCCAGCAGCCCAACGATCCCAGATAATTCACCCCTCCACTTT.

This clone showed up just once. The chain joins TRBV24-1 to TRBJ2-1; 8 nucleotides agree with TRBD2. The CDR3 consists of 15 residues. Germline CDR1 reads KGHDR; CDR2 reads SFDVKD. V dropped 3 bases and J dropped 10; count of bases not matched to a gene: 10. In DNA form, the CDR3 reads TGTGCCACCAGTGATAGCGGGAGAGGGCTGGGGGAGCAGTTCTTC. It yields the protein CATSDSGRGLGEQFF.

The chain is built from TRBV12-3 or TRBV12-4 and TRBJ1-5; weak D call: TRBD1 (5 bases). The CDR3 has 13 amino acids. V was shortened by 8 bases and J by 7 bases, with 15 bases between the two germline ends. CDR3: CASGTGGGQPQHF. The CDR3 DNA is TGTGCCAGCGGGACGGGGGGAGGACAGCCCCAGCATTTT.

V is TRBV11-2 and J is TRBJ2-2, with 10 nucleotides matching TRBD2. In germline, CDR1 is SGHAT, CDR2 FQNNGV. V lost 2 bases, J lost 6 bases, and 6 bases stayed unmatched. The CDR3 loop spans 16 amino acids. CDR3 residues: CASSLRPAGGAGELFF. The CDR3, as DNA: TGTGCCAGCAGCTTACGCCCAGCGGGAGGGGCCGGGGAGCTGTTTTTT.

This chain links TRBV10-1 with TRBJ1-5, with a possible D match to TRBD1 (6 bases). Germline CDR1 and CDR2: WNHNN and SYGVQD (reference sequence). V was trimmed by 5 bases and J by 6 bases, leaving 11 bases between them. CDR3 length: 13 residues. The CDR3 sequence: CASSQGSAQPQHF. The CDR3 DNA reads TGCGCCAGCAGTCAGGGGTCCGCTCAGCCCCAGCATTTT.

This chain connects TRBV3-1 (or the pseudogene TRBV3-2) to TRBJ2-7, with TRBD2 matching over 12 bases. CDR3 size: 15 residues. CDR1 is LGHDT, CDR2 YNNKEL, per germline (reference sequence). Trimming took 2 bases from V and 9 from J; bases not matched to a gene: 8. The CDR3: CASSQLLAGGRRQYF. The CDR3 nucleotides are TGTGCCAGCAGCCAACTGCTAGCGGGGGGGAGACGGCAGTACTTC.

This clone was detected a few times. The V gene is TRBV25-1, the J gene TRBJ2-7; TRBD2 matches 8 bases. V was clipped by 5 bases and J by 4 bases; unmatched bases: 7. There are 14 residues in the CDR3. From germline, CDR1 is MGHDK and CDR2 SYGVNS. This chain's CDR3 is CASSPPGGNYEQYF. The CDR3, as DNA: TGTGCCAGCAGTCCCCCGGGAGGGAATTACGAGCAGTACTTC.

This chain uses TRBV7-9 with TRBJ1-1; possible D gene TRBD1, 5 bases. CDR3 size: 12 residues. The germline V and J ends were trimmed by 7 bases and 8 bases, with 14 bases remaining between them. Germline values: CDR1 SEHNR, CDR2 FQNEAQ (reference sequence). DNA for the CDR3: TGTGCCAGCACCCGACAGAACCCGGAAGCTTTCTTT. It yields the protein CASTRQNPEAFF.

In regard to this clone: The sample holds other DNA sequences that translate to the same CDR3. V gene TRBV11-3 combines with J gene TRBJ2-5; unclear D gene. CDR1 is SGHNT, CDR2 YENEEA, per germline. There are 13 residues in the CDR3. V was clipped by 3 bases and J by 3 bases, with 8 bases between them. The CDR3 nucleotides are TGTGCCAGCAGCTTGTCCGGAGAAGAGACCCAGTACTTC. It encodes CASSLSGEETQYF.

This chain uses TRBV6-2 or TRBV6-3 with TRBJ2-3, with 8 positions matching TRBD1. V lost 5 bases, J lost 0 bases, and 7 bases stayed unmatched. The CDR3 spans 16 residues. Looked up from germline, CDR1 is MNHEY and CDR2 is SVGEGT. In nucleotides, the CDR3 is TGTGCCAGCAGTGACGTCGGACAGGGTAGCACAGATACGCAGTATTTT. Its protein product is CASSDVGQGSTDTQYF.